The table lists the clone carrying this T cell receptor (beta chain) with a few counts. Its cognate antigen is unknown. Between the trimmed V and J ends, which lost 0 bases and 1 base, there was a span of 7 bases. Germline lookup yields CDR1 SGHRS and CDR2 YFSETQ. The CDR3 runs 14 residues. This sample was included in a study of cytomegalovirus exposure and HLA in healthy donors. In the study overall: T cells numbering around 180 million yielded 90 million to 140 million unique TCR beta sequences in an earlier analysis.

The primer mix had 60 Vbeta and 13 Jbeta primers. Measured with immunoSEQ multiplex PCR; TCRdb has only the in-frame clones, and not every one. The top ten clones hold over 1.2% of a sample with about 170,000 clones, around 76% of them seen once. Study results and limitations: Earlier results showed most TCR beta V segments being productive about 90% or about 30% of the time. Most of the CMV-associated TCR beta chains (in a later analysis) appeared to be HLA-restricted.

The V call is TRBV5-1, the J call TRBJ2-5; D unresolved. The sample was PBMCs. The TCR originated in a girl aged 5 to 17 in good health and CMV-seropositive. CDR3 DNA sequence: TGCGCCAGCAGCTTGGGGCAGTTCCAAGAGACCCAGTACTTC. Encoded protein: CASSLGQFQETQYF. Full variable domain (remainder filled in from reference TRBV5-1 and TRBJ2-5): KAGVTQTPRYLIKTRGQQVTLSCSPISGHRSVSWYQQTPGQGLQFLFEYFSETQRNKGNFPGRFSGRQFSNSRSEMNVSTLELGDSALYLCASSLGQFQETQYFGPGTRLLVL.